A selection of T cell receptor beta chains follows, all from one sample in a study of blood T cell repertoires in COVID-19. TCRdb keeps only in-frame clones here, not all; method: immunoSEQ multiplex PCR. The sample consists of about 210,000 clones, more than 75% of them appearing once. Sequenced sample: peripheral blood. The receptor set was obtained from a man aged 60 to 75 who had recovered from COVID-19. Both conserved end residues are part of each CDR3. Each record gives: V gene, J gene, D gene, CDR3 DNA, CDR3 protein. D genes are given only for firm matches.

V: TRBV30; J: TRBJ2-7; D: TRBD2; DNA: TGTGCCTGGAGTGAAAAGGGACAGGGTCGTAGCGGGAGGGCTTACGAGCAGTACTTC; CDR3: CAWSEKGQGRSGRAYEQYF
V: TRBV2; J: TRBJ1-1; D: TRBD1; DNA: TGTGCCAGCAGCCAGGGGGCTACTGAAGCTTTCTTT; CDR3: CASSQGATEAFF
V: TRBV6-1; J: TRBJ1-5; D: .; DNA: TGTGCCAGCAGCATCCGACAGGTTAGCAATCAGCCCCAGCATTTT; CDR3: CASSIRQVSNQPQHF
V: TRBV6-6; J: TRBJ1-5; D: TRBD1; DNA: TGTGCCAGCAGTCCGCTGACAGGGGGCTTTGGTAATCAGCCCCAGCATTTT; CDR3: CASSPLTGGFGNQPQHF
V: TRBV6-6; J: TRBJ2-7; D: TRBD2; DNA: TGTGCCAGCACCTCGGGGGGGGACACCTCCTACGAGCAGTACTTC; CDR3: CASTSGGDTSYEQYF
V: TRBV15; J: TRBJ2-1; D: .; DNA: TGTGCCACCAGTCGGTTCGGCAATGAGCAGTTCTTC; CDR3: CATSRFGNEQFF
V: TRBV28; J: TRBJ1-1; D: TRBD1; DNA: TGTGCCAGCAGTGGCTTGACAGGGGTTAACACTGAAGCTTTCTTT; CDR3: CASSGLTGVNTEAFF
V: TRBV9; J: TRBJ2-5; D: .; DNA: TGTGCCAGCAGCGTAGGGTCCACTAGCTTTGAGACCCAGTACTTC; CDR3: CASSVGSTSFETQYF
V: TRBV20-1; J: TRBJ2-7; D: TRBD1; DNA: TGCAGTGCTAGTATCCCCCGGGACAGTATCTACGAGCAGTACTTC; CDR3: CSASIPRDSIYEQYF
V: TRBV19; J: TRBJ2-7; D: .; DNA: TGTGCCAGTAGTAAGGGGGGACAGTCAAACGGGGAGCAGTACTTC; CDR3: CASSKGGQSNGEQYF
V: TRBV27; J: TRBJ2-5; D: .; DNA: TGTGCCAGCAGGGGCCGGACACGCCAAGAGACCCAGTACTTC; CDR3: CASRGRTRQETQYF